A single sample is the source of the 5 T cell receptor beta chains below, sequenced in a study of technical replicates of blood from a handful of donors. Assay: immunoSEQ multiplex PCR; the TCRdb copy retains only in-frame clones and omits some. The table lists just over 15,000 clones, approximately 80% of them singletons, with approximately 13% in the top ten. The specimen was PBMCs. The receptors here all came from a human donor in good health.

The chain has TRBV7-9 and TRBJ2-7; 8 bases are a match to TRBD1. This CDR3 is built from 14 residues. Germline V lookup: CDR1 SEHNR, CDR2 FQNEAQ (reference sequence). V lost 2 bases and J lost 2; bases outside the gene matches: 2. This CDR3 is CASSLQQGAYEQYF. CDR3 DNA sequence: TGTGCCAGCAGCTTACAACAGGGGGCCTACGAGCAGTACTTC.

The chain combines TRBV5-1 with TRBJ2-7; 8 bases line up with TRBD1. V was pared by 4 bases and J by 5 bases, with 11 bases of the junction left unmatched. The CDR3 has 15 residues. CDR1 and CDR2 from the germline V gene are SGHRS and YFSETQ. The CDR3: CASSVGGQVVDEQYF. As DNA, the CDR3 is TGCGCCAGCAGCGTAGGGGGACAGGTAGTTGACGAGCAGTACTTC.

The chain joins TRBV7-8 to TRBJ2-7, with D tentatively TRBD1 (5 bases). V dropped 3 bases and J dropped 5 bases, with 5 bases sitting between them. The CDR3 length is 11 residues. CDR1 and CDR2 (germline): SGHVS, FQNEAQ. The chain's CDR3 is CASSFRDEQYF. CDR3 DNA sequence: TGTGCCAGCAGCTTCAGGGACGAGCAGTACTTC.

The chain is built from TRBV6-5 and TRBJ2-2, with TRBD2 matching 11 bases. From germline, CDR1 is MNHEY and CDR2 SVGAGI. The CDR3 sequence is 14 residues long. Trimming at V came to 7 bases and at J to 5 bases, leaving 3 bases not matched to a gene. The CDR3 loop reads CASNRLAGTGELFF. The CDR3 DNA is TGTGCCAGCAACCGACTAGCGGGAACCGGGGAGCTGTTTTTT.

The chain carries TRBV6-5 and TRBJ1-2, with 7 positions matching TRBD1. Germline CDR1 reads MNHEY; CDR2 reads SVGAGI. CDR3 length equals 16 residues. V was clipped by 0 bases and J by 3 bases; unmatched bases: 7. For the CDR3, the DNA is TGTGCCAGCAGTTACTCCATGACAGGGAAGTACTATGGCTACACCTTC. Its protein product is CASSYSMTGKYYGYTF.